The 23 T cell receptor beta chains below come from one sample, sequenced in a study of T cells after yellow fever vaccination. A single record per CDR3 protein comes from TCRdb applying MiXCR to the 5' RACE reads. The sample records a few hundred thousand distinct CDR3 sequences, around 7.3% being singletons. The input for sequencing was PBMCs, taken around 45 days after the first yellow fever vaccination. The receptors stem from a man aged 18 to 30 who received the YFV17D yellow fever vaccine.

This clonotype has ten or more counts. CDR3 protein: CASSLNGGLTDTQYF. The CDR3 DNA reads as TGTGCCAGCAGCTTAAACGGGGGGTTAACAGATACGCAGTATTTT. The J gene is TRBJ2-3, the V gene TRBV7-8; 7 nucleotides agree with TRBD2. Trimming took 2 bases from V and 3 from J; bases not matched to a gene: 5. The CDR3 loop spans 15 amino acids. Germline CDR1 is SGHVS and CDR2 is FQNEAQ. The variable domain in full, with the rest retrieved from reference TRBV7-8 and TRBJ2-3, is GAGVSQSPRYKVAKRGQDVALRCDPISGHVSLFWYQQALGQGPEFLTYFQNEAQLDKSGLPSDRFFAERPEGSVSTLKIQRTQQEDSAVYLCASSLNGGLTDTQYFGPGTRLTVL.

This chain joins TRBV7-2 and TRBJ2-5; D might be TRBD1 or TRBD2, each matching 6 bases. The V end was cut by 3 bases, the J end by 1 base, with 12 bases between. Looked up from germline, CDR1 is SGHTA and CDR2 is FQGNSA. This CDR3 has 15 residues. CDR3 coding DNA: TGTGCCAGCAGCTTTAACGGGGGCTCCCAAGAGACCCAGTACTTC. Translation gives CASSFNGGSQETQYF.

This clonotype was detected only a few times. The V gene is TRBV4-1, the J gene TRBJ2-3, with 8 bases aligning to TRBD1. The V and J ends lost 1 base and 2 bases, in that order; junction bases with no gene match: 5. The germline gives CDR1 MGHRA, CDR2 YSYEKL. This CDR3 is built from 16 residues. CDR3 sequence reads: CASSQATGAATDTQYF. The CDR3 coding sequence is TGCGCCAGCAGCCAAGCGACAGGGGCCGCCACAGATACGCAGTATTTT.

Notes on this clonotype: A much larger clonotype is one base distant, so this may be a read error. This chain uses TRBV3-1 with TRBJ2-7; 7 bases fit TRBD1. Trimming cost V 4 bases and J 6 bases; bases outside gene matches: 6. The CDR3 contains 13 residues. Germline CDR1 reads LGHDT; CDR2 reads YNNKEL (reference sequence). CDR3 protein: CASSRDSSAEQYV. DNA of the CDR3: TGTGCCAGCAGCCGGGACAGCTCGGCCGAGCAGTACGTC.

This sequence joins TRBV20-1 and TRBJ2-5; D could derive from TRBD1 or TRBD2 (5 bases each). CDR3 size: 12 residues. Per germline, CDR1 DFQATT and CDR2 SNEGSKA (reference sequence). Trimming left V 5 bases short and J 5 bases short, with 12 bases between. In DNA, the CDR3 is TGCAGTGCTTGGGACCGCGCGGAGACCCAGTACTTC. It encodes CSAWDRAETQYF.

This clonotype was seen a few times. V is TRBV7-2 and J is TRBJ2-2; no clear D gene. Germline CDR1 reads SGHTA; CDR2 reads FQGNSA. V shed 1 base and J shed 5 bases, with 11 bases lying between them. The CDR3 covers 15 residues. CDR3 coding DNA: TGTGCCAGCAGCTTAGAGGTTTCGAGGACCGGGGAGCTGTTTTTT. As protein: CASSLEVSRTGELFF.

At least ten counts were recorded for this clonotype. The chain links TRBV6-2 or TRBV6-3 to TRBJ1-5; D ambiguous. Germline CDR1 reads MNHEY; CDR2 reads SVGEGT. Trimming cost V 6 bases and J 9 bases, with 12 bases left between them. The CDR3 totals 12 residues. CDR3 bases: TGTGCCAGCAGCCTCTTCGGTCGGCCCCAGCATTTT. Amino acid sequence: CASSLFGRPQHF.

There are a few counts of this clonotype. The chain employs TRBV10-3 and TRBJ2-1; 12 bases line up with TRBD1. Germline V lookup: CDR1 ENHRY, CDR2 SYGVKD. V shed 9 bases and J 6 bases; nucleotides not matched to a gene: 6. This CDR3 has 14 residues. CDR3: CAMKGQGAVNEQFF. Here the CDR3 DNA reads TGTGCCATGAAGGGACAGGGGGCGGTCAATGAGCAGTTCTTC.

This rearrangement joins TRBV7-9 to TRBJ2-7; D not certain. CDR3 length: 14 amino acids. Germline V gives CDR1 SEHNR, CDR2 FQNEAQ (reference sequence). Trimming shortened V by 1 base and J by 2 bases, and 9 bases separated the two germline ends. The CDR3 loop reads CASSLVRRPYEQYF. The DNA for the CDR3 is TGTGCCAGCAGCTTAGTCCGCAGGCCCTACGAGCAGTACTTC.

This clonotype was detected a few times. The V and J genes are TRBV5-1 and TRBJ1-1; tentative D call: TRBD1 (5 bases). V lost 2 bases and J 10 bases, leaving 18 bases between the germline ends. Looked up from germline, CDR1 is SGHRS and CDR2 is YFSETQ. This CDR3 spans 14 amino acids. This chain's CDR3 is CASSFGGVGLSAFF. CDR3 nucleotide sequence: TGCGCCAGCAGCTTCGGAGGGGTGGGTTTATCAGCTTTCTTT.

This clonotype appeared many times. The J gene is TRBJ2-1, the V gene TRBV6-1; 8 nucleotides agree with TRBD2. The junction had 14 bases not matched to a gene; V was cut back by 6 bases and J by 7 bases. The germline V gene has CDR1 MNHNS and CDR2 SASEGT. This CDR3 comprises 16 residues. The CDR3 sequence: CASRPGLGGEMNEQFF. In nucleotides, the CDR3 is TGTGCCAGCAGACCGGGACTAGGAGGGGAGATGAATGAGCAGTTCTTC.

This clonotype has just a few counts. The gene calls are TRBV10-3 and TRBJ2-1; D may match TRBD1 or TRBD2 (5 bases each). Trimming removed 4 bases from V and 7 bases from J, with 17 bases in between. The CDR3 runs 15 residues. Germline V gene data show CDR1 as ENHRY and CDR2 as SYGVKD. CDR3 sequence reads: CAISVRQGGENEQFF. The CDR3 DNA reads as TGTGCCATCAGTGTTCGGCAGGGTGGGGAGAATGAGCAGTTCTTC.

This clonotype showed up just a few times. CDR3 residues: CSVAYQSGGETQYF. As DNA, the CDR3 is TGCAGCGTTGCGTACCAAAGCGGGGGGGAGACCCAGTACTTC. The gene calls are TRBV29-1 and TRBJ2-5; 9 nucleotides match TRBD2. This CDR3 has 14 residues. After removal of 4 bases from V and 5 bases from J, the junction contained 8 bases not matched to a gene. Per the germline V gene, CDR1 is SQVTM and CDR2 is ANQGSEA.

This clonotype came up a few times. This chain connects TRBV27 to TRBJ1-1; weak D call: TRBD1 (5 bases). In germline, CDR1 is MNHEY, CDR2 SMNVEV (reference sequence). This CDR3 region has 15 residues. V lost 7 bases, J lost 4 bases, and 19 bases lay in between. The CDR3 nucleotides read TGTGCCAGCACCCGGGGGGTGGGGATATCCACTGAAGCTTTCTTT. It specifies CASTRGVGISTEAFF.

This clonotype was seen more than once but under ten times. The chain recombines TRBV7-2 with TRBJ2-1; tentative D call: TRBD2 (7 bases). The germline CDR1 and CDR2 sequences are SGHTA and FQGNSA. V lost 5 bases and J lost 7, with 21 bases in between. The CDR3 extends over 16 amino acids. CDR3: CASSPSAGGRGNEQFF. The CDR3 DNA follows: TGTGCCAGCAGCCCATCGGCCGGGGGGCGAGGGAATGAGCAGTTCTTC.

This clonotype was seen a few times. This sequence joins TRBV4-3 and TRBJ1-1; D remains unclear. CDR3 length equals 13 residues. V shed 6 bases and J shed 6 bases, with 14 bases lying between them. In germline, CDR1 is LGHNA, CDR2 YSLEER. The CDR3 DNA follows: TGCGCCAGCAGGAAGAACGGAGTGCCTGAAGCTTTCTTT. It codes for CASRKNGVPEAFF.

Only a few counts were recorded for this clonotype. The genes are TRBV15 and TRBJ1-2, with TRBD1 identical over 7 bases. V lost 2 bases to trimming and J lost 8 bases; unmatched junction nucleotides: 5. CDR3 length equals 13 residues. Per germline, CDR1 LNHNV and CDR2 YYDKDF (reference sequence). The CDR3 reads CATSRSRGYGYTF. CDR3 in DNA: TGTGCCACCAGCAGAAGCAGGGGGTACGGCTACACCTTC.

This clonotype was seen more than once but under ten times. The chain uses TRBV20-1 and TRBJ2-7, with TRBD2 matching 9 bases. V shed 3 bases, J shed 6 bases, and the junction held 6 bases outside the gene matches. The CDR3 totals 13 residues. Germline lookup yields CDR1 DFQATT and CDR2 SNEGSKA (reference sequence). The CDR3 protein is CSASKPSGAEQYF. In DNA form, the CDR3 reads TGCAGTGCTAGTAAGCCTAGCGGGGCCGAGCAGTACTTC.

There are a few counts of this clonotype. This chain links TRBV7-2 with TRBJ2-5, with D uncertain. The CDR3 runs to 12 residues. Per germline, CDR1 SGHTA and CDR2 FQGNSA. V gave up 2 bases and J gave up 5 bases, with 6 bases separating them. CDR3 nucleotides: TGTGCCAGCAGCTTATCACTTGAGACCCAGTACTTC. Its protein is CASSLSLETQYF.

Many counts were recorded for this clonotype. This chain links TRBV11-2 with TRBJ2-5; TRBD2 might be the D (5 bases). Between the trimmed V and J ends, which lost 3 bases and 5 bases, there was a span of 7 bases. The CDR3 is 12 amino acids. Germline-derived CDR1 and CDR2 are SGHAT and FQNNGV. CDR3 DNA: TGTGCCAGCAGCTTTGGGGAGGAGACCCAGTACTTC. It translates to CASSFGEETQYF.

This clonotype showed up just a few times. The chain links TRBV12-3 or TRBV12-4 to TRBJ1-5; no clear D. Trimming took off 6 bases at V and 2 bases at J, with 11 bases between the two ends. There are 14 residues in the CDR3. Written as DNA, the CDR3 is TGTGCCAGCAGAACCGACGGAGGCAATCAGCCCCAGCATTTT. Its translation: CASRTDGGNQPQHF.

This clonotype turned up a few times. The chain employs TRBV6-5 and TRBJ1-3; D is uncertain. CDR1 and CDR2 (germline): MNHEY, SVGAGI. V lost 0 bases to trimming and J lost 0 bases, with 9 bases between them. The CDR3 runs to 16 residues. For the CDR3, the DNA is TGTGCCAGCAGTTACTCGGGAGCGGGCTCTGGAAACACCATATATTTT. This gives the protein CASSYSGAGSGNTIYF.

This clonotype was seen ten or more times. V and J are TRBV12-3 or TRBV12-4 and TRBJ2-3, with D tentatively TRBD1 (7 bases). V dropped 7 bases and J dropped 5 bases, with 22 bases sitting between them. CDR3 length equals 16 residues. CDR3 nucleotides: TGTGCCAGCAACCTCCTCTCAGGGGGGATGAGAGATACGCAGTATTTT. This encodes CASNLLSGGMRDTQYF.